The 16 T cell receptor beta chains below all came from one sample that was sequenced in a study of somatic mutations in cytotoxic T cells in rheumatoid arthritis (TCRdb year 2017). To prepare the library, the immunoSEQ multiplex PCR assay was applied. TCRdb took this table from immuneACCESS and kept in-frame rearrangements with V and J called. Such tables lack part of the clones; where checked against another copy, unresolved V genes explain under half of the gap, and the rest is unexplained. This sample comprises tens of thousands of clones, around 80% of them detected only once. Roughly 3.2% of the sample belongs to the ten largest clones. The material sequenced was CD8+ T cells sorted from blood. The source of these receptors is a man aged 40-49 years in good health.

The chain couples TRBV4-3 to TRBJ2-7; D remains unclear. This CDR3 has 14 amino acids. Looked up from germline, CDR1 is LGHNA and CDR2 is YSLEER. V was trimmed by 1 base and J by 3 bases, leaving 10 bases between them. The CDR3 is CASSQAGENYEQYF. CDR3 bases: TGCGCCAGCAGCCAAGCAGGAGAAAACTACGAGCAGTACTTC.

A single count supports this clone. CDR3 residues: CASSQAGETQYF. CDR3 bases: TGCGCCAGCAGCCAAGCGGGAGAGACCCAGTACTTC. J is TRBJ2-5 and V is TRBV4-1, with no clear D. Looked up from germline, CDR1 is MGHRA and CDR2 is YSYEKL. V was clipped by 1 base and J by 4 bases, with 4 bases between them. CDR3 length: 12 amino acids.

This chain connects TRBV28 to TRBJ2-1; D is uncertain. Germline lookup yields CDR1 MDHEN and CDR2 SYDVKM. This CDR3 contains 14 residues. V lost 2 bases and J lost 0, with 5 bases in between. Written as DNA, the CDR3 is TGTGCCAGCAGTTTACTGAGCTCCTACAATGAGCAGTTCTTC. Protein product: CASSLLSSYNEQFF.

This sequence joins TRBV28 and TRBJ2-7, with TRBD2 matching over 14 bases. Germline CDR1 and CDR2: MDHEN and SYDVKM. With V trimmed by 6 bases and J by 3 bases, 4 bases remained unmatched. The CDR3 loop spans 15 amino acids. The CDR3 DNA reads as TGTGCCAGCAGAAGGACTAGCGGGAGGAACTACGAGCAGTACTTC. It translates to CASRRTSGRNYEQYF. The full variable domain, completed using reference TRBV28 and TRBJ2-7, is DVKVTQSSRYLVKRTGEKVFLECVQDMDHENMFWYRQDPGLGLRLIYFSYDVKMKEKGDIPEGYSVSREKKERFSLILESASTNQTSMYLCASRRTSGRNYEQYFGPGTRLTVT.

CDR3: CASSYISSNQPQHF. The CDR3 DNA reads as TGTGCCAGCAGTTATATCTCTAGCAATCAGCCCCAGCATTTT. The chain couples TRBV28 to TRBJ1-5; D remains ambiguous. Trimming cost V 4 bases and J 0 bases, with 7 bases left between them. The CDR3 covers 14 residues. The V gene's germline CDR1 is MDHEN and CDR2 SYDVKM.

The gene calls are TRBV4-1 and TRBJ2-2, with TRBD2 identical over 8 bases. The germline CDR1 and CDR2 sequences are MGHRA and YSYEKL. The trim removed 10 bases at V and 5 bases at J, leaving 3 bases unmatched. The CDR3 length is 12 residues. The CDR3 here is CATGGPTGELFF. CDR3 DNA: TGCGCCACGGGAGGGCCGACCGGGGAGCTGTTTTTT.

The genes are TRBV13 and TRBJ2-5; TRBD1 agrees at 9 bases. V dropped 5 bases and J dropped 3; count of bases not matched to a gene: 22. The CDR3 is 20 amino acids. The germline V gene has CDR1 PRHDT and CDR2 FYEKMQ (reference sequence). The CDR3 DNA reads TGTGCCAGCAGCCCTTCCTCGGGACAGGGAGAAGACACTACAGAAGAGACCCAGTACTTC. This gives the protein CASSPSSGQGEDTTEETQYF.

The chain uses TRBV7-9 and TRBJ2-7; TRBD1 matches 12 bases. The CDR3 is 16 amino acids. V was clipped by 5 bases and J by 2 bases; unmatched bases: 7. The germline CDR1 and CDR2 sequences are SEHNR and FQNEAQ (reference sequence). The CDR3 DNA reads TGTGCCAGCAGCGGCCGGGACAGGGGGCGAGCCTACGAGCAGTACTTC. This gives the protein CASSGRDRGRAYEQYF. The entire variable domain, with the rest obtained from reference TRBV7-9 and TRBJ2-7, is as follows: DTGVSQNPRHKITKRGQNVTFRCDPISEHNRLYWYRQTLGQGPEFLTYFQNEAQLEKSRLLSDRFSAERPKGSFSTLEIQRTEQGDSAMYLCASSGRDRGRAYEQYFGPGTRLTVT.

This rearrangement joins TRBV5-1 to TRBJ2-7; TRBD1 or TRBD2 may be the D gene (5 bases each). The CDR3 totals 13 residues. Looked up from germline, CDR1 is SGHRS and CDR2 is YFSETQ. V was shortened by 4 bases and J by 7 bases, with 15 bases between the two germline ends. CDR3 in amino acids: CASSRDGGIEQYF. As DNA, the CDR3 is TGCGCCAGCAGCCGGGACGGCGGAATTGAGCAGTACTTC. The variable domain in full, completed from reference TRBV5-1 and TRBJ2-7, reads KAGVTQTPRYLIKTRGQQVTLSCSPISGHRSVSWYQQTPGQGLQFLFEYFSETQRNKGNFPGRFSGRQFSNSRSEMNVSTLELGDSALYLCASSRDGGIEQYFGPGTRLTVT.

The chain recombines TRBV29-1 with TRBJ2-7; D might be TRBD1 or TRBD2, each matching 5 bases. The CDR3 sequence is 13 residues long. The germline V gene encodes CDR1 SQVTM and CDR2 ANQGSEA. V was clipped by 6 bases and J by 0 bases, with 12 bases between them. The CDR3 here is CSVPRDGSYEQYF. The CDR3 DNA reads as TGCAGCGTCCCCCGGGACGGCTCCTACGAGCAGTACTTC.

The V call is TRBV6-5, the J call TRBJ1-1; D may be TRBD1 (6 bases). The germline V gene has CDR1 MNHEY and CDR2 SVGAGI. The CDR3 totals 13 residues. The V and J ends lost 6 bases and 7 bases respectively, with 15 bases between them. The CDR3 is CASSSGQPGEAFF. The CDR3 region has the DNA TGTGCCAGCAGCTCCGGACAGCCGGGTGAAGCTTTCTTT.

The chain links TRBV9 to TRBJ1-1; 9 nucleotides align to TRBD1. V trimming: 5 bases; J trimming: 7 bases; junction bases outside the gene matches: 3. Per the germline V gene, CDR1 is SGDLS and CDR2 is YYNGEE. This CDR3 is 12 amino acids long. CDR3 DNA: TGTGCCAGCAGTGGACAGGGGAATGAAGCTTTCTTT. It translates to CASSGQGNEAFF.

This rearrangement joins TRBV27 to TRBJ2-2; 9 bases are a match to TRBD1. Trimming at V came to 4 bases and at J to 8 bases, leaving 8 bases not matched to a gene. The CDR3 contains 15 residues. In germline, CDR1 is MNHEY, CDR2 SMNVEV (reference sequence). CDR3 region: CASSSSDRGVGELFF. DNA for the CDR3: TGTGCCAGCAGTTCCTCCGACAGGGGGGTGGGGGAGCTGTTTTTT.

This sequence joins TRBV14 and TRBJ2-3; TRBD2 matches at 7 bases. This CDR3 is built from 15 residues. Germline values: CDR1 SGHDN, CDR2 FVKESK. V lost 6 bases and J lost 4; bases outside the gene matches: 10. CDR3 nucleotide sequence: TGTGCCAGCAGGGGAGGGCGGACCCGCGCAGATACGCAGTATTTT. This gives the protein CASRGGRTRADTQYF.

The V call is TRBV28, the J call TRBJ2-5, with TRBD1 matching over 9 bases. In germline, CDR1 is MDHEN, CDR2 SYDVKM. CDR3 length equals 17 residues. J lost 4 bases, V lost 5 bases, and 14 bases had no gene match. DNA of the CDR3: TGTGCCAGCAGTACAGGGTGGACAGGGGCTCGCGGAGAGACCCAGTACTTC. It specifies CASSTGWTGARGETQYF. The variable domain in full, with the rest retrieved from reference TRBV28 and TRBJ2-5, is DVKVTQSSRYLVKRTGEKVFLECVQDMDHENMFWYRQDPGLGLRLIYFSYDVKMKEKGDIPEGYSVSREKKERFSLILESASTNQTSMYLCASSTGWTGARGETQYFGPGTRLLVL.

The V gene is TRBV30, the J gene TRBJ2-7, with 7 bases identical to TRBD1. V gave up 3 bases and J gave up 0 bases; unmatched junction bases: 14. CDR1 is GTSNPN and CDR2 is SVGIG in the germline V gene (reference sequence). CDR3 size: 17 residues. The CDR3 nucleotides are TGTGCCTGGAGAGGGGGCTCGGGACACCAACCCTCCTACGAGCAGTACTTC. Translation gives CAWRGGSGHQPSYEQYF.